This record covers a single T cell receptor beta chain. V shed 1 base, J shed 6 bases, and the junction held 5 bases outside the gene matches. CDR3 length: 16 residues. The V gene's germline CDR1 is SGHTA and CDR2 FQGNSA. TCRdb processed the RT-PCR reads anew with MiXCR; each CDR3 protein has one entry. The data contain around 700,000 distinct CDR3 sequences, 12% to 15% of them singletons. This TCR came from a female donor in good health, serving as a healthy control. This rearrangement joins TRBV7-2 to TRBJ2-1, with 11 bases fitting TRBD2. Sequencing was performed on memory CD4+ T cells from blood. The CDR3: CASSLGLAGGINEQFF. Here the CDR3 DNA reads TGTGCCAGCAGCTTAGGTCTAGCGGGGGGAATCAATGAGCAGTTCTTC.